Listed below are T cell receptor beta chains from one sample, sequenced in a study of T-cell memory formation after mild COVID-19. TCRdb fed the 5' RACE reads into MiXCR, producing one record per CDR3 protein. The table has about 55,000 distinct CDR3 sequences, 8% to 9.5% seen once; the top ten hold 1.2%. The specimen was PBMCs or a T cell subset sorted from them (not recorded which). These receptors were obtained from a man aged 18 to 30 who had mild COVID-19 (a few samples of this study predate the infection). Cell type and time point are not known. The CDR3 runs from the conserved cysteine through the conserved F or W. D genes are given only for firm matches. Clone size is given for some rows only: seen once, a few or many times, or a class if the clone is expanded.

abundance	d_gene	v_gene	j_gene	CDR3nt	CDR3aa
-	TRBD1	TRBV15	TRBJ1-2	TGTGCCACCAGCCGACAGGGTTATGGCTACACCTTC	CATSRQGYGYTF
-	-	TRBV29-1	TRBJ2-7	TGCAGCGTCCGGAGTCGGTACGAGCAGTACTTC	CSVRSRYEQYF
medium-sized	-	TRBV6-5	TRBJ2-5	TGTGCCAGCAGTTTGGCTGCGACGTACCAAGAGACCCAGTACTTC	CASSLAATYQETQYF
-	-	TRBV4-2	TRBJ2-7	TGTGCCAGCAGCCGAGATATGGGCTACGAGCAGTACTTC	CASSRDMGYEQYF
-	-	TRBV28	TRBJ1-1	TGTGCCAGCAGTTTATATCGGCTCGGTGAAGCTTTCTTT	CASSLYRLGEAFF
once	TRBD2	TRBV11-1	TRBJ2-7	TGTGCCAGCAGCAAGGGACTAGCATCCTACGAGCAGTACTTC	CASSKGLASYEQYF
-	-	TRBV5-1	TRBJ2-6	TGCGCCAGCAGCTACCAGGAAGTTAGCTCTGGGGCCAACGTCCTGACTTTC	CASSYQEVSSGANVLTF
few	-	TRBV5-1	TRBJ2-3	TGCGCCAGCAGCTTGAGGCGGGTTGGCACAGATACGCAGTATTTT	CASSLRRVGTDTQYF
-	TRBD2	TRBV7-3	TRBJ2-3	TGTGCCAGCTCCAAAGGGCCCAGCGGGGGGGCAGATACGCAGTATTTT	CASSKGPSGGADTQYF
-	-	TRBV9	TRBJ2-2	TGTGCCAGCAGCGTCTCCTCTCTCGGGACCTACGCCGGGGAGCTGTTTTTT	CASSVSSLGTYAGELFF
-	TRBD1	TRBV20-1	TRBJ1-3	TGCAGTGCTCCCGGGACAGGGTTCGGAAACACCATATATTTT	CSAPGTGFGNTIYF
many	-	TRBV5-1	TRBJ2-7	TGCGCCAGCAGCTTGTTCCCGGGGACGGAAACCTACGAGCAGTACTTC	CASSLFPGTETYEQYF
many	-	TRBV27	TRBJ2-7	TGTGCCAGCAGGCCCCCTGGGGACTTTTTGCAGGACGAGCAGTACTTC	CASRPPGDFLQDEQYF
-	TRBD2	TRBV7-3	TRBJ2-1	TGTGCCAGCAGCTTAGCGGGGGGCGGCTATGAGCAGTTCTTC	CASSLAGGGYEQFF
few	-	TRBV9	TRBJ1-6	TGTGCCAGCAGCGTAGCGGCCACCCGATATAATTCACCCCTCCACTTT	CASSVAATRYNSPLHF
few	TRBD1	TRBV6-5	TRBJ1-2	TGTGCCAGCAGTCCCCGGGACAGGGAAGGCTACACCTTC	CASSPRDREGYTF
-	TRBD1	TRBV5-1	TRBJ2-3	TGCGCCAGCAGCTTGGAGGGGGCCAGAGGCACAGATACGCAGTATTTT	CASSLEGARGTDTQYF
-	TRBD1	TRBV2	TRBJ1-6	TGTGCCAGAAACCGGGACAGAGGTTCACCCCTCCACTTT	CARNRDRGSPLHF
-	TRBD1	TRBV6-6	TRBJ1-5	TGTGCCAGCAATCCGACAGGGGTCCAGCCCCAGCATTTT	CASNPTGVQPQHF
-	TRBD2	TRBV5-1	TRBJ2-1	TGCGCCAGCAGCTTGGCGGGGGGGAGTCCTGAGCAGTTCTTC	CASSLAGGSPEQFF
-	-	TRBV6-5	TRBJ2-2	TGTGCCAGCAGCCGGGACCTGAACACCGGGGATCTGTTTTTT	CASSRDLNTGDLFF
-	TRBD2	TRBV5-1	TRBJ2-1	TGCGCCAGCACCGATGGACTAGCGGGTAGCAATGAGCAGTTCTTC	CASTDGLAGSNEQFF
few	-	TRBV6-1	TRBJ1-2	TGTGCCAGCAGCCCAAGGCGGGAAGGGAGCTACACCTTC	CASSPRREGSYTF
-	-	TRBV25-1	TRBJ1-5	TGTGCCAGCAGTGATTCGGCGGAGGGGGATCAGCCCCAGCATTTT	CASSDSAEGDQPQHF
-	-	TRBV12-3/TRBV12-4	TRBJ1-5	TGTGCCAGCAGTTTCGGGGGGGCTCACCAGCCCCAGCATTTT	CASSFGGAHQPQHF
many	-	TRBV12-3/TRBV12-4	TRBJ2-7	TGTGCCAGCAGTCTCTTATGGGGCTACGAGCAGTACTTC	CASSLLWGYEQYF
many	TRBD2	TRBV5-1	TRBJ2-5	TGCGCCAGCAGCTTTGCGGGGGAGGAGACCCAGTACTTC	CASSFAGEETQYF
many	TRBD2	TRBV4-3	TRBJ2-5	TGCGCCAGCAGCCAAAGGAGTAGCGGGGGGGCCCAGACCCAGTACTTC	CASSQRSSGGAQTQYF
few	TRBD1	TRBV6-6	TRBJ1-4	TGTGCCAGCCATAGGGGGCAATCTAATGAAAAACTGTTTTTT	CASHRGQSNEKLFF
-	-	TRBV27	TRBJ1-6	TGTGCCAGCAGTTTTTTTGATTCACCCCTCCACTTT	CASSFFDSPLHF
-	-	TRBV7-9	TRBJ1-1	TGTGCCAGCAGCTTAGCGGCAGGGAAGAACACTGAAGCTTTCTTT	CASSLAAGKNTEAFF
few	-	TRBV21-1	TRBJ2-3	TGTGCCAGCAGCAAAACACGGGGTCCAGATACGCAGTATTTT	CASSKTRGPDTQYF
many	-	TRBV4-1	TRBJ2-3	TGCGCCAGCAGCCAAGAGGCCTTTCCTAGCACAGATACGCAGTATTTT	CASSQEAFPSTDTQYF
-	TRBD1	TRBV11-2	TRBJ1-5	TGTGCCAGCAGCCCGACAGGGCACTCCCCCCAGCATTTT	CASSPTGHSPQHF
many	TRBD1	TRBV3-1	TRBJ2-5	TGTGCCAGCAGCCCCGGGACAGTTCAAGAGACCCAGTACTTC	CASSPGTVQETQYF
medium-sized	-	TRBV7-9	TRBJ2-3	TGTGCCAGCGGTCCGAGAGGTTTTGGGACAGATACGCAGTATTTT	CASGPRGFGTDTQYF
few	TRBD2	TRBV20-1	TRBJ2-7	TGCAGTGCTAGAGATTCCGGGGGGGGTTCCTACGAGCAGTACTTC	CSARDSGGGSYEQYF